One and the same sample provided the 27 T cell receptor beta chains below, sequenced in a study of regulatory T cells in long-lasting Graves disease. As for time point: newly diagnosed GD, antithyroid drugs for less than 3 months. TCR sequences were obtained from RNA taken from PBMCs. HTBI primers from iRepertoire and Arm-PCR of CDR3 regions yielded the TCR beta libraries. MiXCR, run by TCRdb on the multiplex PCR reads, gives a single entry per CDR3 protein. Of roughly 560,000 distinct CDR3 sequences listed, 12% are singletons. The same sample was also used in a study of T cells in Graves' hyperthyroidism and ophthalmopathy.

Specimen: peripheral blood mononuclear cells (PBMCs), collected at new diagnosis, from a patient treated with antithyroid drugs. These TCRs come from a woman between 25 and 40 years old with Graves disease.

This clonotype has more than one count but fewer than ten. Since a much larger clone is just one base distant, this may be a read error. The chain employs TRBV9 and TRBJ1-1; 8 nucleotides match TRBD1. Germline lookup yields CDR1 SGDLS and CDR2 YYNGEE. With 1 base clipped from V and 4 bases from J, the junction kept 0 bases outside the gene matches. This CDR3 region has 13 residues. Here the CDR3 reads CASSVQGATEAFF. CDR3 bases: TGTGCCAGCAGCGTACAGGGGGCCACTGAAGCTTTCTTT.

At least ten counts were recorded for this clonotype. J is TRBJ1-3 and V is TRBV27; the D is unclear. The V gene lost 3 bases and the J gene lost 0 bases, with 12 bases spanning the gap. The CDR3 is made up of 16 amino acids. Germline V gene data show CDR1 as MNHEY and CDR2 as SMNVEV (reference sequence). CDR3 coding DNA: TGTGCCAGCAGTTTGTCCCGTTCTGACTCTGGAAACACCATATATTTT. It translates to CASSLSRSDSGNTIYF.

The CDR3 region is CASRDSGSKPDTQYF. The CDR3 region has the DNA TGTGCCAGCAGGGATAGCGGGAGCAAGCCAGATACGCAGTATTTT. This chain links TRBV6-1 with TRBJ2-3, with TRBD2 identical over 9 bases. V was pared by 6 bases and J by 4 bases, with 8 bases of the junction left unmatched. From germline, CDR1 is MNHNS and CDR2 SASEGT. The CDR3 is 15 residues long.

This clonotype was seen repeatedly, ten times or more. The genes are TRBV12-3 or TRBV12-4 and TRBJ2-7, with TRBD1 matching 9 bases. The J segment lost 2 bases and the V segment lost 6 bases, leaving 8 bases of the junction unmatched. This CDR3 is 15 amino acids long. The CDR3 region is CASRVGQGFTYEQYF. In DNA, the CDR3 is TGTGCCAGCAGGGTCGGACAGGGGTTTACCTACGAGCAGTACTTC.

J is TRBJ2-1 and V is TRBV12-3 or TRBV12-4, with TRBD1 matching over 9 bases. The ends lost 3 bases at V and 5 bases at J; junction bases unmatched: 5. The CDR3 is made up of 15 amino acids. The chain's CDR3 is CASSLPTGGNNEQFF. The CDR3 DNA follows: TGTGCCAGCAGTTTGCCTACAGGGGGCAACAATGAGCAGTTCTTC.

The J gene is TRBJ2-5, the V gene TRBV20-1; D not resolved. Germline V CDR1 and CDR2: DFQATT, SNEGSKA (reference sequence). The CDR3 covers 14 residues. Trimming took 0 bases from V and 5 from J, leaving 13 bases between them. The CDR3 loop reads CSARDLSSWETQYF. The CDR3 nucleotides read TGCAGTGCTAGAGATCTTAGCAGCTGGGAGACCCAGTACTTC.

At least ten counts were recorded for this clonotype. V gene TRBV27 combines with J gene TRBJ1-2; 7 positions match TRBD1. Trimming removed 2 bases from V and 7 bases from J; junction bases left unmatched: 10. This CDR3 has 15 amino acids. Germline V CDR1 and CDR2: MNHEY, SMNVEV (reference sequence). The CDR3 loop reads CASSLPGTDFGGYTF. As DNA, the CDR3 is TGTGCCAGCAGTTTACCCGGGACAGATTTTGGTGGCTACACCTTC.

This clonotype was picked up a small number of times. This chain connects TRBV4-1 to TRBJ2-5, with 14 bases lining up with TRBD2. Germline CDR1 is MGHRA and CDR2 is YSYEKL. The V segment lost 1 base and the J segment 4 bases; nucleotides outside the gene matches: 8. The CDR3 is 18 residues long. The CDR3 sequence: CASSQGLAGGPTRETQYF. The CDR3 bases are TGCGCCAGCAGCCAAGGACTAGCGGGAGGGCCCACCCGAGAGACCCAGTACTTC.

This chain uses TRBV5-4 with TRBJ2-7; 9 bases line up with TRBD2. Losses at the gene ends were 0 bases for V and 5 bases for J; bases not matched to a gene: 9. Germline CDR1 and CDR2: SGHNT and YYREEE (reference sequence). The CDR3 is 16 residues long. This CDR3 reads CASSLEVAGDPNEQYF. As DNA, the CDR3 is TGTGCCAGCAGCTTGGAGGTAGCGGGAGACCCAAACGAGCAGTACTTC.

This clonotype appeared many times. This chain joins TRBV18 and TRBJ2-7; 7 nucleotides line up with TRBD1. Trimming at V came to 3 bases and at J to 3 bases, leaving 2 bases not matched to a gene. Germline lookup yields CDR1 KGHSH and CDR2 LQKENI. The CDR3 sequence is 13 residues long. The CDR3 loop is CASSPGQNYEQYF. The CDR3 nucleotides are TGTGCCAGCTCACCGGGACAGAACTACGAGCAGTACTTC.

The chain employs TRBV3-2 and TRBJ2-1; the listed D gene, TRBD2, was not tested against the DNA. TRBV3-2 represents a pseudogene. CDR3 length equals 14 residues. The CDR3 region has the DNA TGTGCCAGCGCGGTAGCGGGAGTAGGGGATGAGCAGTTCTTC. Encoded protein: CASAVAGVGDEQFF.

This clonotype was recorded at least ten times. V is TRBV30 and J is TRBJ2-7; the D is unclear. The germline V and J ends were trimmed by 2 bases and 7 bases, with 9 bases remaining between them. In germline, CDR1 is GTSNPN, CDR2 SVGIG (reference sequence). The CDR3 contains 11 residues. The chain's CDR3 is CAWSLGWEQYF. CDR3 in DNA: TGTGCCTGGAGTTTGGGCTGGGAGCAGTACTTC.

This clonotype was detected many times. The CDR3 bases are TGTGCCAGCAGTAAGAGACTAGCGGGAGGGCCGAATGAGCAGTTCTTC. Translating it yields CASSKRLAGGPNEQFF. The rearrangement joins TRBV2 to TRBJ2-1; 14 bases are a match to TRBD2. The CDR3 totals 16 residues. CDR1 is SNHLY and CDR2 is FYNNEI in the germline V gene. With 5 bases clipped from V and 7 bases from J, the junction kept 7 bases outside the gene matches.

This clonotype was found many times. In DNA form, the CDR3 reads TGTGCCAGCCAAGACAGGGCGAATCAGCCCCAGCATTTT. It encodes CASQDRANQPQHF. This rearrangement joins TRBV2 to TRBJ1-5; 7 nucleotides line up with TRBD1. With 8 bases clipped from V and 4 bases from J, the junction kept 5 bases outside the gene matches. The CDR3 totals 13 residues. Germline values: CDR1 SNHLY, CDR2 FYNNEI.

This clonotype was seen at least ten times. The chain links TRBV4-3 to TRBJ2-1; 8 bases are a match to TRBD2. V dropped 0 bases and J dropped 3; count of bases not matched to a gene: 10. The germline V gene has CDR1 LGHNA and CDR2 YSLEER. The CDR3 extends over 18 amino acids. CDR3 sequence reads: CASSQEGGTRKYYNEQFF. The CDR3 DNA reads TGCGCCAGCAGCCAAGAGGGGGGGACTAGAAAATACTACAATGAGCAGTTCTTC.

This chain connects TRBV5-1 to TRBJ2-1; TRBD2 aligns across 7 bases. The CDR3 has 16 amino acids. Germline trimming cut 0 bases from V and 3 bases from J; bases unmatched to any gene: 6. Per the germline V gene, CDR1 is SGHRS and CDR2 is YFSETQ. The DNA for the CDR3 is TGCGCCAGCAGCTTGGTGGCGGGAGAAGGCTACAATGAGCAGTTCTTC. This codes for CASSLVAGEGYNEQFF.

There are a few counts of this clonotype. DNA for the CDR3: TGTGCCAGCAGTGCATACCGAACAGGCCCAAATGAGCAGTTCTTC. Amino acid sequence: CASSAYRTGPNEQFF. The chain recombines TRBV12-3 or TRBV12-4 with TRBJ2-1; D may be TRBD1 (5 bases). The CDR3 runs to 15 residues. Trimming stripped 5 bases from V and 7 bases from J, with 18 bases between.

V usage is TRBV6-2 or TRBV6-3 and J usage is TRBJ2-1; D unclear. Trimming stripped 4 bases from V and 4 bases from J, with 8 bases between. CDR3 length: 13 residues. Germline V gives CDR1 MNHEY, CDR2 SVGEGT. CDR3 coding DNA: TGTGCCAGCAGTTTCTCACCTTACAATGAGCAGTTCTTC. Amino acids: CASSFSPYNEQFF.

This clonotype was observed many times. The rearrangement joins TRBV10-1 to TRBJ2-3; D not certain. V lost 0 bases to trimming and J lost 0 bases, with 13 bases between them. This CDR3 is 17 amino acids long. CDR1 and CDR2 from the germline V gene are WNHNN and SYGVQD (reference sequence). In DNA form, the CDR3 reads TGCGCCAGCAGTGAGTCGAAGGGTGGACCTAGCACAGATACGCAGTATTTT. Translating it yields CASSESKGGPSTDTQYF.

This clonotype was counted many times. The V gene is TRBV9, the J gene TRBJ2-3; D ambiguous. This CDR3 region has 15 residues. The V gene lost 3 bases and the J gene lost 2 bases, with 13 bases spanning the gap. Germline assignment: CDR1 SGDLS and CDR2 YYNGEE. The CDR3 loop is CASSARSLTTDTQYF. The CDR3 DNA is TGTGCCAGCAGCGCCCGCTCTCTCACCACAGATACGCAGTATTTT.

The chain carries TRBV20-1 and TRBJ2-2, with TRBD2 as a possible D gene (5 bases). Looked up from germline, CDR1 is DFQATT and CDR2 is SNEGSKA (reference sequence). The V gene lost 0 bases and the J gene lost 3 bases, with 14 bases spanning the gap. CDR3 length: 16 residues. The CDR3 DNA reads TGCAGTGCTAGAGATCCCCGAGGGTTCGACACCGGGGAGCTGTTTTTT. It specifies CSARDPRGFDTGELFF.

At least ten counts were recorded for this clonotype. J is TRBJ2-5 and V is TRBV28; D is ambiguous. Trimming removed 3 bases at V and 3 bases at J, with 17 bases between. Germline V CDR1 and CDR2: MDHEN, SYDVKM. This CDR3 has 16 amino acids. The CDR3 loop reads CASSFLPGVTEETQYF. In DNA, the CDR3 is TGTGCCAGCAGTTTCCTCCCTGGGGTGACCGAAGAGACCCAGTACTTC.

This clonotype has ten or more counts. The chain recombines TRBV28 with TRBJ1-1, with 7 bases identical to TRBD1. After removal of 4 bases from V and 5 bases from J, the junction contained 10 bases not matched to a gene. Germline CDR1 is MDHEN and CDR2 is SYDVKM. CDR3 length equals 15 residues. The CDR3 spells CASSSSGQEGTEAFF. CDR3 bases: TGTGCCAGCAGTTCCTCTGGACAGGAGGGGACTGAAGCTTTCTTT. Full variable domain (missing parts from reference TRBV28 and TRBJ1-1): DVKVTQSSRYLVKRTGEKVFLECVQDMDHENMFWYRQDPGLGLRLIYFSYDVKMKEKGDIPEGYSVSREKKERFSLILESASTNQTSMYLCASSSSGQEGTEAFFGQGTRLTVV.

This clonotype was recorded many times. The chain joins TRBV7-2 to TRBJ2-5, with 12 bases fitting TRBD2. Looked up from germline, CDR1 is SGHTA and CDR2 is FQGNSA. V gave up 4 bases and J gave up 5 bases; unmatched junction bases: 8. This CDR3 is built from 16 residues. The chain's CDR3 is CASSSGLAGRWETQYF. The DNA of the CDR3 is TGTGCCAGCAGCTCCGGACTAGCGGGGAGATGGGAGACCCAGTACTTC.

The rearrangement links TRBV20-1 to TRBJ2-3; D gene unclear. The CDR3 is made up of 14 amino acids. The germline V and J ends were trimmed by 3 bases and 2 bases, with 12 bases remaining between them. CDR1 and CDR2 (germline): DFQATT, SNEGSKA (reference sequence). The CDR3 DNA reads as TGCAGTGCTAGCCCCCTCCCTCTCACAGATACGCAGTATTTT. It is translated as CSASPLPLTDTQYF.

Ten or more counts support this clonotype. The chain joins TRBV13 to TRBJ1-1; D not resolved. Trimming pared 4 bases from V and 2 bases from J, leaving 5 bases between. The CDR3 spans 12 residues. Germline V gene data show CDR1 as PRHDT and CDR2 as FYEKMQ (reference sequence). CDR3 residues: CASSYFNTEAFF. The CDR3 nucleotides are TGTGCCAGCAGCTATTTTAACACTGAAGCTTTCTTT.

The chain links TRBV2 to TRBJ2-7; D is unresolved. The CDR3 runs to 15 residues. CDR1 SNHLY and CDR2 FYNNEI come from the germline V gene. V was pared by 3 bases and J by 1 base, with 13 bases between. DNA for the CDR3: TGTGCCAGCAGTGATACCTTGGCGTTGTCCTACGAGCAGTACTTC. It translates to CASSDTLALSYEQYF.